These T cell receptor beta chains were read from a single sample in a study of CD8+ T cells in alopecia areata. Profiled with immunoSEQ multiplex PCR; TCRdb holds only in-frame clones, not every one. This repertoire shows approximately 91,000 clones, about 40% found once; its top ten account for 0.75% to 0.8%. The sequencing input was CD4+ T cells sorted from blood. These receptors originate from a human donor with alopecia areata. Both conserved end residues are part of each CDR3. The D gene is left open where the match is weak. Not all rows give a size; the values are once, few, many and, for expanded clones, a class.

CDR3 length: 14
V gene: TRBV29-1
J gene: TRBJ2-5
clone size: -
D gene: TRBD1
CDR3 DNA: TGCAGCGTTGAAGGGGACAGGGGGCAAGAGACCCAGTACTTC
CDR3 protein: CSVEGDRGQETQYF

CDR3 length: 11
V gene: TRBV29-1
J gene: TRBJ2-3
clone size: many
D gene: -
CDR3 DNA: TGCAGCGTTGTTAGCGGAGGTACGCAGTATTTT
CDR3 protein: CSVVSGGTQYF

CDR3 length: 15
V gene: TRBV28
J gene: TRBJ2-5
clone size: many
D gene: -
CDR3 DNA: TGTGCCAGCAGTTTACCGGACGCTAGGCAAGAGACCCAGTACTTC
CDR3 protein: CASSLPDARQETQYF

CDR3 length: 13
V gene: TRBV29-1
J gene: TRBJ2-5
clone size: -
D gene: -
CDR3 DNA: TGCAGCGTTGAAGAGACAGATGCAGAGACCCAGTACTTC
CDR3 protein: CSVEETDAETQYF

CDR3 length: 13
V gene: TRBV27
J gene: TRBJ2-5
clone size: once
D gene: -
CDR3 DNA: TGTGCCAGCAGTTTATCGACCGTGGTGACCCAGTACTTC
CDR3 protein: CASSLSTVVTQYF

CDR3 length: 13
V gene: TRBV29-1
J gene: TRBJ1-5
clone size: -
D gene: -
CDR3 DNA: TGCAGCGTTACGGACAGAGAAAATCAGCCCCAGCATTTT
CDR3 protein: CSVTDRENQPQHF

CDR3 length: 15
V gene: TRBV5-1
J gene: TRBJ2-3
clone size: -
D gene: TRBD1
CDR3 DNA: TGCGCCAGCAGCCCGTGGGACAGGTCCGAGGATACGCAGTATTTT
CDR3 protein: CASSPWDRSEDTQYF

CDR3 length: 17
V gene: TRBV10-3
J gene: TRBJ1-5
clone size: -
D gene: -
CDR3 DNA: TGTGCCATCAGTGAATACCGAACGGGACAAGGTAATCAGCCCCAGCATTTT
CDR3 protein: CAISEYRTGQGNQPQHF

CDR3 length: 15
V gene: TRBV4-1
J gene: TRBJ2-2
clone size: -
D gene: -
CDR3 DNA: TGCGCCAGCAGCCAAGATCAAAGAGGGGACGGGGAGCTGTTTTTT
CDR3 protein: CASSQDQRGDGELFF

CDR3 length: 16
V gene: TRBV11-2
J gene: TRBJ2-3
clone size: once
D gene: TRBD2
CDR3 DNA: TGTGCCAGCAGCTTTCCCAGCGGGAGTGGAACAGATACGCAGTATTTT
CDR3 protein: CASSFPSGSGTDTQYF

CDR3 length: 15
V gene: TRBV29-1
J gene: TRBJ2-7
clone size: -
D gene: -
CDR3 DNA: TGCAGCGCACTGGACAGTAACCGGGGGACCTACGAGCAGTACTTC
CDR3 protein: CSALDSNRGTYEQYF

CDR3 length: 13
V gene: TRBV30
J gene: TRBJ1-1
clone size: -
D gene: -
CDR3 DNA: TGTGCCTGGAGTATCGGACGGAACACTGAAGCTTTCTTT
CDR3 protein: CAWSIGRNTEAFF

CDR3 length: 13
V gene: TRBV21-1
J gene: TRBJ2-7
clone size: -
D gene: -
CDR3 DNA: TGTGCCAGCAGCGACGAGCGGGATTGCGAGCAGTACTTC
CDR3 protein: CASSDERDCEQYF

CDR3 length: 13
V gene: TRBV28
J gene: TRBJ2-5
clone size: few
D gene: -
CDR3 DNA: TGTGCCAGCAGGGGTGACAGCCAAGAGACCCAGTACTTC
CDR3 protein: CASRGDSQETQYF

CDR3 length: 12
V gene: TRBV30
J gene: TRBJ1-1
clone size: -
D gene: -
CDR3 DNA: TGTGCCTGGAGCCTCCTTGGGACTGAAGCTTTCTTT
CDR3 protein: CAWSLLGTEAFF

CDR3 length: 11
V gene: TRBV29-1
J gene: TRBJ2-5
clone size: -
D gene: -
CDR3 DNA: TGCAGCGGACAGACCCAAGAGACCCAGTACTTC
CDR3 protein: CSGQTQETQYF

CDR3 length: 13
V gene: TRBV5-1
J gene: TRBJ1-5
clone size: -
D gene: -
CDR3 DNA: TGCGCCAGCAGGCCAGATCTCAATCAGCCCCAGCATTTT
CDR3 protein: CASRPDLNQPQHF

CDR3 length: 14
V gene: TRBV9
J gene: TRBJ1-2
clone size: once
D gene: -
CDR3 DNA: TGTGCCAGCAGCGTAGGACAGGAGGACTATGGCTACACCTTC
CDR3 protein: CASSVGQEDYGYTF

CDR3 length: 12
V gene: TRBV29-1
J gene: TRBJ2-3
clone size: -
D gene: -
CDR3 DNA: TGCAGCGTGGAAACAGGGATAGATACGCAGTATTTT
CDR3 protein: CSVETGIDTQYF

CDR3 length: 10
V gene: TRBV20-1
J gene: TRBJ2-7
clone size: -
D gene: -
CDR3 DNA: TGCAGTGCTACTGCTAGAAGCCAGTACTTC
CDR3 protein: CSATARSQYF

CDR3 length: 16
V gene: TRBV28
J gene: TRBJ2-4
clone size: -
D gene: TRBD2
CDR3 DNA: TGTGCCAGCAGTCCCAATGAAGCGGGGGTCAAAAACATTCAGTACTTC
CDR3 protein: CASSPNEAGVKNIQYF

CDR3 length: 14
V gene: TRBV29-1
J gene: TRBJ2-3
clone size: few
D gene: TRBD2
CDR3 DNA: TGCAGCGGTACCGCGGGAGGTCTCACAGATACGCAGTATTTT
CDR3 protein: CSGTAGGLTDTQYF

CDR3 length: 13
V gene: TRBV30
J gene: TRBJ1-1
clone size: -
D gene: TRBD1
CDR3 DNA: TGTGCCTGGAAACACGACAGGGCCACTGAAGCTTTCTTT
CDR3 protein: CAWKHDRATEAFF

CDR3 length: 18
V gene: TRBV4-2
J gene: TRBJ2-6
clone size: -
D gene: -
CDR3 DNA: TGTGCCAGCAGCCAACCCTTCGACAGTAACTCTGGGGCCAACGTCCTGACTTTC
CDR3 protein: CASSQPFDSNSGANVLTF

CDR3 length: 13
V gene: TRBV30
J gene: TRBJ1-2
clone size: -
D gene: -
CDR3 DNA: TGTGCCTGGAGTAAGGGGACAAAGCATGGCTACACCTTC
CDR3 protein: CAWSKGTKHGYTF

CDR3 length: 15
V gene: TRBV29-1
J gene: TRBJ2-1
clone size: -
D gene: TRBD1
CDR3 DNA: TGCAGCGTCGCAGGCGGGACAGGGGCCTCCAATGAGCAGTTCTTC
CDR3 protein: CSVAGGTGASNEQFF

CDR3 length: 10
V gene: TRBV29-1
J gene: TRBJ1-2
clone size: -
D gene: -
CDR3 DNA: TGCAGCGTTGGGGGAAATGGCTACACCTTC
CDR3 protein: CSVGGNGYTF

CDR3 length: 14
V gene: TRBV15
J gene: TRBJ1-5
clone size: -
D gene: -
CDR3 DNA: TGTGCCACAGGGGGAGAACAGGGCGGACAGCCCCAGCATTTT
CDR3 protein: CATGGEQGGQPQHF

CDR3 length: 13
V gene: TRBV30
J gene: TRBJ2-5
clone size: once
D gene: -
CDR3 DNA: TGTGCCTGGAGTGGGGGACTCCAAGAGACCCAGTACTTC
CDR3 protein: CAWSGGLQETQYF

CDR3 length: 11
V gene: TRBV29-1
J gene: TRBJ2-7
clone size: -
D gene: -
CDR3 DNA: TGCAGCGTCTCGATCTTCGACGAGCAGTACTTC
CDR3 protein: CSVSIFDEQYF

CDR3 length: 14
V gene: TRBV5-1
J gene: TRBJ2-1
clone size: -
D gene: -
CDR3 DNA: TGCGCCAGCAGCCTGCTGACCCCGCTAAATGAGCAGTTCTTC
CDR3 protein: CASSLLTPLNEQFF

CDR3 length: 13
V gene: TRBV4-2
J gene: TRBJ1-1
clone size: -
D gene: TRBD1
CDR3 DNA: TGTGCCAGCCGCGGGACAGGGGGCACTGAAGCTTTCTTT
CDR3 protein: CASRGTGGTEAFF

CDR3 length: 14
V gene: TRBV29-1
J gene: TRBJ2-3
clone size: -
D gene: -
CDR3 DNA: TGCAGCGTTGATTCGGGGGCGACCACAGATACGCAGTATTTT
CDR3 protein: CSVDSGATTDTQYF